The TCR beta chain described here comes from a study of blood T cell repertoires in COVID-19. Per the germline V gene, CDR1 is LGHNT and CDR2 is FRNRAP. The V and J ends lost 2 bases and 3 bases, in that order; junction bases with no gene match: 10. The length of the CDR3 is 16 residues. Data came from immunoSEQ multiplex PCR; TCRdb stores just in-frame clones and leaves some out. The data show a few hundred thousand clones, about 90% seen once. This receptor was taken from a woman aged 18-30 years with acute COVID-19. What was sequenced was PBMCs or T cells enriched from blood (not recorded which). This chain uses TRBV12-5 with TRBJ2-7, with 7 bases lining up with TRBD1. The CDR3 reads CASGLPGQLAVYEQYF. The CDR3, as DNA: TGTGCTAGTGGTTTGCCGGGACAGCTCGCCGTCTACGAGCAGTACTTC.